The 27 T cell receptor beta chains given below trace back to one sample, sequenced in a study of cytomegalovirus exposure and HLA in healthy donors. Here immunoSEQ multiplex PCR was the method, and the copy in TCRdb shows in-frame clones only, minus some. There are around 150,000 clones in the sample; 70% to 90% occur only once, and under 3% lies in the top ten. Sequenced: PBMCs. The receptors were sampled from a man aged 18 to 29 in good health and CMV-seronegative.

The CDR3 protein is CASSTLDTQYF. CDR3 bases: TGTGCCAGCAGTACTCTGGATACGCAGTATTTT. The V gene is TRBV27, the J gene TRBJ2-3; D is ambiguous. Germline V gene sequence: CDR1 MNHEY, CDR2 SMNVEV (reference sequence). The V gene lost 5 bases and the J gene lost 6 bases, with 6 bases spanning the gap. The CDR3 has 11 residues.

The chain couples TRBV11-2 to TRBJ1-4; 8 nucleotides match TRBD1. Germline CDR1 SGHAT, CDR2 FQNNGV. After removal of 0 bases from V and 5 bases from J, the junction contained 5 bases not matched to a gene. CDR3 size: 16 residues. The chain's CDR3 is CASSLETGVSNEKLFF. The DNA of the CDR3 is TGTGCCAGCAGCTTAGAGACAGGGGTCTCGAATGAAAAACTGTTTTTT.

The V call is TRBV27, the J call TRBJ2-5, with TRBD2 identical over 9 bases. The V gene end was trimmed by 5 bases and the J gene end by 7 bases; junction bases not matched to a gene: 11. Per germline, CDR1 MNHEY and CDR2 SMNVEV (reference sequence). The CDR3 contains 15 residues. CDR3 nucleotides: TGTGCCAGCAGTCTCAGGGCGGGGGGGCGAGGGACCCAGTACTTC. It translates to CASSLRAGGRGTQYF.

This clone has just a few counts. The same CDR3 can be traced to other DNA sequences in this sample. J is TRBJ1-2 and V is TRBV2, with 7 nucleotides matching TRBD1. This CDR3 region has 13 residues. Germline V gene sequence: CDR1 SNHLY, CDR2 FYNNEI. V dropped 6 bases and J dropped 4; count of bases not matched to a gene: 5. The CDR3, as DNA: TGTGCCAGCAGCCCGGGACAGTCCTATGGCTACACCTTC. It specifies CASSPGQSYGYTF.

V and J are TRBV5-4 and TRBJ1-2; 7 bases map to TRBD1. This CDR3 has 18 residues. CDR1 is SGHNT, CDR2 YYREEE, per germline (reference sequence). J gave up 2 bases and V 0 bases, and 13 bases lay outside the gene matches. Here the CDR3 reads CASSLVGQGGSRNYGYTF. CDR3 DNA sequence: TGTGCCAGCAGCTTGGTTGGGCAGGGGGGATCCCGGAACTATGGCTACACCTTC.

The table lists this clone with a few counts. V is TRBV28 and J is TRBJ1-2; 7 bases match TRBD1. V shed 7 bases and J 7 bases; nucleotides not matched to a gene: 6. The CDR3 consists of 12 residues. From germline, CDR1 is MDHEN and CDR2 SYDVKM. The CDR3 reads CASTDRDSGYTF. CDR3 DNA: TGTGCCAGCACCGACAGGGACTCTGGCTACACCTTC.

The V gene is TRBV5-1, the J gene TRBJ2-1; 8 bases line up with TRBD1. The CDR3 length is 18 residues. The V gene's germline CDR1 is SGHRS and CDR2 YFSETQ. The V gene end was trimmed by 4 bases and the J gene end by 0 bases; junction bases not matched to a gene: 12. CDR3 sequence: CASSLSGGRVSSYNEQFF. The CDR3, as DNA: TGCGCCAGCAGCCTTTCAGGGGGCCGCGTTAGCTCCTACAATGAGCAGTTCTTC.

CDR3 sequence: CASSQRRSQNLYGYTF. CDR3 sequence (DNA): TGTGCCAGCAGCCAACGACGTAGCCAAAACCTATATGGCTACACCTTC. This chain joins TRBV5-8 and TRBJ1-2; D gene ambiguous. Germline assignment: CDR1 SGHTS and CDR2 YDEGEE. The V end was cut by 4 bases, the J end by 5 bases, with 21 bases between. The CDR3 extends over 16 amino acids.

The V and J genes are TRBV7-2 and TRBJ2-7, with TRBD2 as a possible D gene (6 bases). From germline, CDR1 is SGHTA and CDR2 FQGNSA. This CDR3 region has 15 residues. Trimming left V 1 base short and J 3 bases short, with 13 bases between. The CDR3 protein is CASSLGLGESYEQYF. The CDR3 nucleotides read TGTGCCAGCAGCTTAGGACTAGGGGAAAGCTACGAGCAGTACTTC.

This rearrangement joins TRBV7-6 to TRBJ2-6; 8 nucleotides agree with TRBD1. V gave up 5 bases and J gave up 0 bases; unmatched junction bases: 6. The CDR3 loop spans 17 amino acids. Germline CDR1 reads SGHVS; CDR2 reads FNYEAQ. The CDR3 region is CASSPGQAISGANVLTF. The DNA for the CDR3 is TGTGCCAGCAGCCCGGGACAGGCCATCTCTGGGGCCAACGTCCTGACTTTC.

The chain is built from TRBV9 and TRBJ1-3; D unclear. The V gene lost 0 bases and the J gene lost 2 bases, with 6 bases spanning the gap. Germline CDR1 and CDR2: SGDLS and YYNGEE. The CDR3 loop spans 14 amino acids. Here the CDR3 DNA reads TGTGCCAGCAGCGTAGATAGTGCTGGAAACACCATATATTTT. This gives the protein CASSVDSAGNTIYF.

The V call is TRBV7-9, the J call TRBJ1-4; 9 bases match TRBD1. Germline trimming cut 4 bases from V and 8 bases from J; bases unmatched to any gene: 8. The length of the CDR3 is 15 residues. The germline gives CDR1 SEHNR, CDR2 FQNEAQ (reference sequence). The CDR3 protein is CASSSYRGRWEKLFF. CDR3 DNA: TGTGCCAGCAGCTCCTACAGGGGGCGTTGGGAAAAACTGTTTTTT.

The CDR3 nucleotides are TGCGCCAGCAGCCAAGACCGGAAGGGACTAGCGGGAGTGGCAAATGAGCAGTTCTTC. It yields the protein CASSQDRKGLAGVANEQFF. The chain has TRBV4-3 and TRBJ2-1, with 14 bases that match TRBD2. Per the germline V gene, CDR1 is LGHNA and CDR2 is YSLEER. The CDR3 consists of 19 residues. The trim removed 0 bases at V and 7 bases at J, leaving 11 bases unmatched.

As DNA, the CDR3 is TGTGCCAGCAGTTACCCACAGGGTCTTAAGGAGACCCAGTACTTC. This encodes CASSYPQGLKETQYF. The V and J genes are TRBV6-6 and TRBJ2-5; maybe TRBD1 (6 bases). V shed 2 bases and J shed 5 bases, with 15 bases lying between them. There are 15 residues in the CDR3. Germline V gene sequence: CDR1 MNHNY, CDR2 SVGAGI (reference sequence).

The V and J genes are TRBV2 and TRBJ2-1; TRBD1 aligns across 7 bases. CDR3 length: 15 amino acids. CDR1 and CDR2 (germline): SNHLY, FYNNEI. Trimming cost V 0 bases and J 1 base; bases outside gene matches: 0. This CDR3 reads CASSEAGQSYNEQFF. The CDR3 region has the DNA TGTGCCAGCAGTGAAGCGGGACAGTCCTACAATGAGCAGTTCTTC. Full variable domain (remainder filled in from reference TRBV2 and TRBJ2-1): EPEVTQTPSHQVTQMGQEVILRCVPISNHLYFYWYRQILGQKVEFLVSFYNNEISEKSEIFDDQFSVERPDGSNFTLKIRSTKLEDSAMYFCASSEAGQSYNEQFFGPGTRLTVL.

The gene calls are TRBV5-4 and TRBJ1-2, with 11 bases identical to TRBD1. V was pared by 4 bases and J by 4 bases, with 9 bases of the junction left unmatched. CDR1 SGHNT and CDR2 YYREEE come from the germline V gene (reference sequence). CDR3 size: 16 residues. The CDR3, as DNA: TGTGCCAGCAGCAGGAACGGACAGGGGGCTGGCTATGGCTACACCTTC. This sequence encodes CASSRNGQGAGYGYTF.

V gene TRBV5-1 combines with J gene TRBJ2-1, with TRBD2 matching over 14 bases. The V and J ends lost 4 bases and 9 bases, in that order; junction bases with no gene match: 12. CDR3 length: 17 amino acids. Germline CDR1 SGHRS, CDR2 YFSETQ. CDR3 nucleotides: TGCGCCAGCAGCATGGGACTAGCGGGAGTACTGGCGGGTGAGCAGTTCTTC. It is translated as CASSMGLAGVLAGEQFF.

This clone was observed once. The genes are TRBV6-6 and TRBJ1-5, with 8 bases fitting TRBD1. The CDR3 contains 14 residues. Germline CDR1 reads MNHNY; CDR2 reads SVGAGI (reference sequence). Trimming cost V 6 bases and J 5 bases; bases outside gene matches: 6. The CDR3, as DNA: TGTGCCAGCAGCCTACAGGGGGAGCATCAGCCCCAGCATTTT. Residues: CASSLQGEHQPQHF.

This sequence joins TRBV28 and TRBJ2-2; weak D call: TRBD2 (5 bases). Germline lookup yields CDR1 MDHEN and CDR2 SYDVKM. The CDR3 sequence is 14 residues long. V lost 3 bases, J lost 5 bases, and 10 bases lay in between. CDR3 residues: CASSFTGNTGELFF. As DNA, the CDR3 is TGTGCCAGCAGTTTTACGGGAAATACCGGGGAGCTGTTTTTT. The whole variable domain, filled in from reference TRBV28 and TRBJ2-2, reads DVKVTQSSRYLVKRTGEKVFLECVQDMDHENMFWYRQDPGLGLRLIYFSYDVKMKEKGDIPEGYSVSREKKERFSLILESASTNQTSMYLCASSFTGNTGELFFGEGSRLTVL.

V and J are TRBV19 and TRBJ2-1; 7 bases fit TRBD1. Trimming at V came to 5 bases and at J to 7 bases, leaving 11 bases not matched to a gene. The CDR3 loop spans 15 amino acids. CDR1 is LNHDA, CDR2 SQIVND, per germline (reference sequence). CDR3 loop: CASSDLLTGSNEQFF. Written as DNA, the CDR3 is TGTGCCAGTAGTGATCTCCTGACAGGGTCTAATGAGCAGTTCTTC.

For this clone: At the DNA level, this CDR3 is encoded by other sequences in the same sample as well. The J gene is TRBJ2-7, the V gene TRBV29-1, with D perhaps matching TRBD2 (5 bases). The V gene lost 6 bases and the J gene lost 4 bases, with 13 bases spanning the gap. CDR3 length: 12 residues. CDR1 and CDR2 (germline): SQVTM, ANQGSEA. Here the CDR3 reads CSVETRDYEQYF. CDR3 in DNA: TGCAGCGTCGAGACCCGGGATTACGAGCAGTACTTC.

V usage is TRBV21-1 and J usage is TRBJ2-2; the D call in the table, TRBD2, was not verified against the DNA. TRBV21-1 is a documented pseudogene. The CDR3 spans 15 residues. The CDR3 coding sequence is TGTGCCAGCAGCAAAGGGGGGGCGAACACCGGGGAGCTGTTTTTT. This translates into CASSKGGANTGELFF.

V and J are TRBV5-1 and TRBJ2-7, with TRBD1 matching 11 bases. V shed 3 bases and J 3 bases; nucleotides not matched to a gene: 5. Germline CDR1 SGHRS, CDR2 YFSETQ. The CDR3 extends over 15 amino acids. In DNA, the CDR3 is TGCGCCAGCAGCTGGGGGACAGGGGGATTCTACGAGCAGTACTTC. It encodes CASSWGTGGFYEQYF.

The chain recombines TRBV30 with TRBJ1-2; a possible D gene is TRBD1 (5 bases). V shed 2 bases and J shed 8 bases, with 12 bases lying between them. Germline assignment: CDR1 GTSNPN and CDR2 SVGIG (reference sequence). CDR3 length: 12 amino acids. The CDR3 DNA sequence: TGTGCCTGGAGTACGGGGGGGAGAGGCTACACCTTC. Amino acid sequence: CAWSTGGRGYTF.

This clone has a handful of counts. The chain has TRBV7-2 and TRBJ2-1; 12 positions agree with TRBD1. The CDR3 totals 15 residues. The germline gives CDR1 SGHTA, CDR2 FQGNSA. Losses at the gene ends were 4 bases for V and 6 bases for J; bases not matched to a gene: 4. The CDR3 DNA sequence: TGTGCCAGCAGCTGGGACAGGGGGCCTGGCAATGAGCAGTTCTTC. Protein sequence: CASSWDRGPGNEQFF.

This sequence joins TRBV18 and TRBJ2-3; weak D call: TRBD1 (6 bases). V dropped 3 bases and J dropped 8 bases, with 15 bases sitting between them. The germline V gene has CDR1 KGHSH and CDR2 LQKENI. This CDR3 spans 14 amino acids. The DNA for the CDR3 is TGTGCCAGCTCACCCTACCCGGACAGTACTACGCAGTATTTT. This gives the protein CASSPYPDSTTQYF.

The chain joins TRBV9 to TRBJ1-2; TRBD1 might be the D (5 bases). This CDR3 has 15 residues. Deletions cut 0 bases from V and 0 bases from J, with 9 bases between. The germline CDR1 and CDR2 sequences are SGDLS and YYNGEE. CDR3 DNA: TGTGCCAGCAGCGTAGAACAGGAAACTAACTATGGCTACACCTTC. This sequence encodes CASSVEQETNYGYTF. The full variable domain, its missing parts supplied by reference TRBV9 and TRBJ1-2, is DSGVTQTPKHLITATGQRVTLRCSPRSGDLSVYWYQQSLDQGLQFLIQYYNGEERAKGNILERFSAQQFPDLHSELNLSSLELGDSALYFCASSVEQETNYGYTFGSGTRLTVV.